The 20 T cell receptor beta chains listed next were all sequenced from one sample in a study of T cells in Graves' hyperthyroidism and ophthalmopathy. Amplified regions were TCR beta CDR3 sequences from RNA transcripts. Primed by the HTBI set, a first-round RT-PCR was run on the TCR CDR3. TCRdb ran MiXCR on the multiplex PCR reads and lists one entry per CDR3 protein. The sample includes 300,000 to 450,000 distinct CDR3 sequences, roughly 15% of them seen just once. Sample: blood. The receptor set was obtained from a woman between 25 and 40 years old with Graves' ophthalmopathy.

This clonotype was detected ten times or more. This chain connects TRBV3-1 to TRBJ2-1; TRBD2 is a possible D gene (6 bases). CDR1 LGHDT and CDR2 YNNKEL come from the germline V gene (reference sequence). Between the trimmed V and J ends, which lost 3 bases and 0 bases, there was a span of 12 bases. This CDR3 contains 16 residues. In DNA, the CDR3 is TGTGCCAGCAGCCACGGGAGACGGACCTCCTACAATGAGCAGTTCTTC. This encodes CASSHGRRTSYNEQFF.

At least ten counts were recorded for this clonotype. The J gene is TRBJ1-1, the V gene TRBV9; tentative D call: TRBD1 (5 bases). V shed 3 bases and J shed 4 bases, with 16 bases lying between them. This CDR3 is built from 15 residues. Per the germline V gene, CDR1 is SGDLS and CDR2 is YYNGEE. The CDR3 coding sequence is TGTGCCAGCAGCGAAAGAGGGGTGGGTCGCACTGAAGCTTTCTTT. This translates into CASSERGVGRTEAFF.

This chain uses TRBV18 with TRBJ2-7; TRBD1 is a possible D gene (7 bases). The V and J ends lost 3 bases and 3 bases respectively, with 12 bases between them. CDR3 length equals 14 residues. Germline V lookup: CDR1 KGHSH, CDR2 LQKENI. This CDR3 is CASSPRDSYYEQYF. CDR3 in DNA: TGTGCCAGCTCACCGCGGGACAGCTACTACGAGCAGTACTTC.

This clonotype was counted many times. This rearrangement joins TRBV29-1 to TRBJ2-5, with TRBD1 as a possible D gene (6 bases). The CDR3 totals 12 residues. The germline gives CDR1 SQVTM, CDR2 ANQGSEA. Trimming cost V 2 bases and J 5 bases, with 9 bases left between them. The CDR3 spells CSVERGGETQYF. CDR3 DNA sequence: TGCAGCGTTGAAAGAGGGGGTGAGACCCAGTACTTC.

This clonotype has ten or more counts. The chain carries TRBV6-1 and TRBJ1-1; D is possibly TRBD1 (6 bases). This CDR3 is built from 14 residues. V dropped 6 bases and J dropped 7 bases, with 18 bases sitting between them. The V gene's germline CDR1 is MNHNS and CDR2 SASEGT. The CDR3 DNA follows: TGTGCCAGCAGCCCCTCGGGGGCCCGGAGTGAAGCTTTCTTT. The encoded protein is CASSPSGARSEAFF.

This clonotype was counted many times. The chain uses TRBV28 and TRBJ2-3; tentative D call: TRBD1 (6 bases). CDR1 is MDHEN and CDR2 is SYDVKM in the germline V gene. The CDR3 has 14 amino acids. The V end lost 1 base, the J end lost 8 bases, and 13 bases lay between the germline ends. CDR3 region: CASSLSGVRGTQYF. As DNA, the CDR3 is TGTGCCAGCAGTTTATCAGGGGTTCGGGGTACGCAGTATTTT.

This clonotype was recorded a few times. V and J are TRBV20-1 and TRBJ1-2; D gene unclear. From germline, CDR1 is DFQATT and CDR2 SNEGSKA (reference sequence). The CDR3 length is 13 residues. V lost 7 bases, J lost 4 bases, and 16 bases lay in between. The CDR3 reads CSGPRRSIYGYTF. DNA of the CDR3: TGCAGTGGACCACGCCGTAGTATCTATGGCTACACCTTC.

The sample holds many counts of this clonotype. The chain combines TRBV28 with TRBJ1-3, with 9 bases that match TRBD1. The V gene end was trimmed by 5 bases and the J gene end by 6 bases; junction bases not matched to a gene: 11. CDR3 length: 16 residues. The V gene's germline CDR1 is MDHEN and CDR2 SYDVKM. The CDR3: CASSLTGTGTSNTIYF. Here the CDR3 DNA reads TGTGCCAGCAGTCTCACCGGGACAGGGACATCAAACACCATATATTTT.

This clonotype has at least ten counts. This sequence joins TRBV30 and TRBJ2-7, with TRBD2 identical over 8 bases. The CDR3 length is 12 residues. Trimming took 3 bases from V and 6 from J; bases not matched to a gene: 4. CDR1 GTSNPN and CDR2 SVGIG come from the germline V gene (reference sequence). The CDR3 sequence is CAWRTGTSEQYF. The CDR3, as DNA: TGTGCCTGGAGGACCGGGACTAGCGAGCAGTACTTC.

This clonotype was detected many times. The CDR3 DNA is TGTGCCAGCAGCTTGGTGGACAGGGATAACAATGAGCAGTTCTTC. Protein: CASSLVDRDNNEQFF. The chain is built from TRBV5-6 and TRBJ2-1, with 8 bases matching TRBD1. The junction had 4 bases not matched to a gene; V was cut back by 0 bases and J by 5 bases. The CDR3 runs 15 residues. Germline loops: CDR1 SGHDT, CDR2 YYEEEE. Variable domain in full (rest from reference TRBV5-6 and TRBJ2-1): DAGVTQSPTHLIKTRGQQVTLRCSPKSGHDTVSWYQQALGQGPQFIFQYYEEEERQRGNFPDRFSGHQFPNYSSELNVNALLLGDSALYLCASSLVDRDNNEQFFGPGTRLTVL.

The rearrangement links TRBV6-5 to TRBJ1-6; D is unclear. The CDR3 totals 14 residues. Germline CDR1 reads MNHEY; CDR2 reads SVGAGI. The V end was cut by 2 bases, the J end by 3 bases, with 5 bases between. CDR3 in DNA: TGTGCCAGCAGTTACGAGGGCTATAATTCACCCCTCCACTTT. It yields the protein CASSYEGYNSPLHF.

This clonotype showed up many times. This rearrangement joins TRBV30 to TRBJ2-7; 9 bases align to TRBD1. Unmatched junction bases numbered 6, after V lost 3 bases and J lost 6 bases. From germline, CDR1 is GTSNPN and CDR2 SVGIG (reference sequence). There are 13 residues in the CDR3. The CDR3 nucleotides are TGTGCCTGGAGAGCTCCGGACAGGGGCGAGCAGTACTTC. This sequence encodes CAWRAPDRGEQYF.

This clonotype was seen once. The chain carries TRBV25-1 and TRBJ2-5; either TRBD1 or TRBD2 may supply D (6 bases each). The CDR3 is 16 amino acids. Germline values: CDR1 MGHDK, CDR2 SYGVNS. V was clipped by 1 base and J by 9 bases, with 21 bases between them. In nucleotides, the CDR3 is TGTGCCAGCAGTGAATGGTTCGCGAGGGGGTGGGAGGCCCAGTACTTC. Its translation is CASSEWFARGWEAQYF.

The V gene is TRBV6-2 or TRBV6-3, the J gene TRBJ2-7; maybe TRBD1 (6 bases). From germline, CDR1 is MNHEY and CDR2 SVGEGT. Trimming took 8 bases from V and 3 from J, leaving 14 bases between them. This CDR3 is built from 13 residues. DNA for the CDR3: TGTGCCAGCCAACAGGGACCTAACTACGAGCAGTACTTC. Translation: CASQQGPNYEQYF.

At least ten counts were recorded for this clonotype. V and J are TRBV6-1 and TRBJ2-3; 7 bases fit TRBD2. CDR1 and CDR2 (germline): MNHNS, SASEGT. The CDR3 is 14 residues long. The V and J ends lost 1 base and 5 bases, in that order; junction bases with no gene match: 3. CDR3 amino acids: CASSEGGGRDTQYF. The DNA for the CDR3 is TGTGCCAGCAGTGAAGGGGGGGGAAGAGATACGCAGTATTTT.

This clonotype came up many times. The V and J genes are TRBV18 and TRBJ1-1; perhaps TRBD1 as D (5 bases). Germline-derived CDR1 and CDR2 are KGHSH and LQKENI. Trimming shortened V by 6 bases and J by 1 base, and 9 bases separated the two germline ends. The CDR3 extends over 13 amino acids. The CDR3 region is CASSMGPNTEAFF. Written as DNA, the CDR3 is TGTGCCAGCTCGATGGGACCGAACACTGAAGCTTTCTTT.

Remarks on this clonotype: A read error may explain this, as a much larger clone is one base away. This chain links TRBV29-1 with TRBJ2-7; D is uncertain. The CDR3 has 11 residues. From germline, CDR1 is SQVTM and CDR2 ANQGSEA. In DNA, the CDR3 is TGCAGCGTTGAGGAATCCTACGAGCACTACTTC. Protein sequence: CSVEESYEHYF.

This clonotype was seen a handful of times. The V and J genes are TRBV20-1 and TRBJ1-6; D possibly corresponds to TRBD1 (5 bases). CDR3 size: 16 residues. V was trimmed by 5 bases and J by 0 bases, leaving 14 bases between them. The germline CDR1 and CDR2 sequences are DFQATT and SNEGSKA (reference sequence). CDR3 coding DNA: TGCAGTGCTCAGCCCCCAGGGAGCTCCTATAATTCACCCCTCCACTTT. It translates to CSAQPPGSSYNSPLHF.

This clonotype was detected many times. The chain has TRBV7-9 and TRBJ1-5; D is unclear. Germline CDR1 and CDR2: SEHNR and FQNEAQ (reference sequence). The CDR3 consists of 14 residues. Trimming removed 5 bases at V and 2 bases at J, with 10 bases between. DNA for the CDR3: TGTGCCAGCAGCGAAATAATGGGCAATCAGCCCCAGCATTTT. It codes for CASSEIMGNQPQHF.

This clonotype has at least ten counts. J is TRBJ1-1 and V is TRBV9; D is unclear. CDR3 length equals 13 residues. V gave up 3 bases and J gave up 5 bases, with 11 bases separating them. CDR1 is SGDLS and CDR2 is YYNGEE in the germline V gene. This CDR3 is CASSGGGRTEAFF. CDR3 nucleotide sequence: TGTGCCAGCAGCGGAGGCGGGCGGACTGAAGCTTTCTTT.